The 11 T cell receptor beta chains reported below all come from one sample, sequenced in a study of breast tumors, draining lymph nodes, adjacent tissues. Breast cancer patients provided tissue from their axillary draining lymph nodes. TCRdb re-called the multiplex PCR reads through MiXCR, storing one row per CDR3 protein. The sample includes some 200,000 distinct CDR3 sequences, around a third of them seen just once. The sequencing input was axillary lymph node tissue. These receptor sequences come from a female donor with breast cancer. Some clones in this sample may be carry-over from other donors' samples.

This clonotype was seen ten or more times. The V gene is TRBV7-2, the J gene TRBJ2-2; D uncertain. Germline V gene data show CDR1 as SGHTA and CDR2 as FQGNSA. V was clipped by 6 bases and J by 6 bases, with 14 bases between them. This CDR3 is built from 14 residues. The CDR3 region has the DNA TGTGCCAGCAGTCCCTCGGCTGGACCCGGGGAGCTGTTTTTT. Protein: CASSPSAGPGELFF.

As to this clonotype: Being one base from a much bigger clone, this may be a read error. The chain carries TRBV6-6 and TRBJ1-5; D remains unclear. CDR3 size: 13 residues. CDR1 is MNHNY, CDR2 SVGAGI, per germline (reference sequence). Here the CDR3 reads CACSPTAGQPQHF. CDR3 in DNA: TGTGCCTGCAGCCCGACCGCTGGCCAGCCCCAGCATTTT.

This clonotype was observed once. One end of the junction is discordant with germline, which a read error may explain. The rearrangement links TRBV9 to TRBJ1-4; the D is unclear. Looked up from germline, CDR1 is SGDLS and CDR2 is YYNGEE. This CDR3 spans 8 amino acids. For the CDR3, the DNA is TGTGCCAGCAGCCACCGGGCCTTT. Protein: CASSHRAF.

Remarks on this clonotype: Possible read error: a much larger clone is one base away. The chain uses TRBV5-6 and TRBJ2-2, with a tentative D call TRBD1 (6 bases). This CDR3 comprises 15 residues. Trimming removed 3 bases at V and 3 bases at J, with 12 bases between. The germline V gene has CDR1 SGHDT and CDR2 YYEEEE. The CDR3 DNA follows: TGTGCCAGCAGCTGGGGGCCCCTGGACACCGGGGAGCTGTTTTTT. The encoded protein is CASSWGPLDTGELFF. The complete variable domain, with remaining parts taken from reference TRBV5-6 and TRBJ2-2, reads DAGVTQSPTHLIKTRGQQVTLRCSPKSGHDTVSWYQQALGQGPQFIFQYYEEEERQRGNFPDRFSGHQFPNYSSELNVNALLLGDSALYLCASSWGPLDTGELFFGEGSRLTVL.

This chain uses TRBV13 with TRBJ2-7; D gene uncertain. Trimming took 3 bases from V and 2 from J, leaving 17 bases between them. The CDR3 totals 16 residues. Germline-derived CDR1 and CDR2 are PRHDT and FYEKMQ (reference sequence). The chain's CDR3 is CASSLLPHIQPYEQYF. The CDR3 DNA follows: TGTGCCAGCAGCTTGCTCCCCCATATACAGCCCTACGAGCAGTACTTC.

This clonotype was counted between two and nine times. This may be a read error, as it is one base from a much larger clone. This chain uses TRBV5-4 with TRBJ2-7; perhaps D is TRBD1 or TRBD2 (5 bases each). CDR1 is SGHNT, CDR2 YYREEE, per germline (reference sequence). The CDR3 covers 17 residues. Deletions cut 0 bases from V and 1 base from J, with 17 bases between. The CDR3 DNA follows: TGTGCCAGCAGCTTGGTAGGGGCCGCGGGTTCATCCTACGAGCAGTACTTC. It codes for CASSLVGAAGSSYEQYF.

This clonotype has a count of ten or more. The chain joins TRBV20-1 to TRBJ2-5; maybe TRBD2 (6 bases). V was cut by 6 bases and J by 5 bases, with 10 bases left in between. Germline CDR1 and CDR2: DFQATT and SNEGSKA (reference sequence). CDR3 length: 11 residues. DNA of the CDR3: TGCAGTGCCCCCAGCGGGGAGACCCAGTACTTC. Amino acids: CSAPSGETQYF.

This clonotype was observed many times. V is TRBV29-1 and J is TRBJ1-2; D ambiguous. In germline, CDR1 is SQVTM, CDR2 ANQGSEA. This CDR3 is built from 11 residues. V lost 4 bases to trimming and J lost 4 bases, with 7 bases between them. The CDR3 nucleotides read TGCAGCGTTGTCGAGGGCTATGGCTACACCTTC. Its translation: CSVVEGYGYTF.

The table lists this clonotype with a few counts. The J gene is TRBJ2-1, the V gene TRBV11-2; 8 bases are a match to TRBD2. The germline gives CDR1 SGHAT, CDR2 FQNNGV. V lost 5 bases to trimming and J lost 4 bases; unmatched junction nucleotides: 13. The CDR3 totals 17 residues. The CDR3 is CASSPGRAGGLYNEQFF. The DNA of the CDR3 is TGTGCCAGCAGCCCAGGGCGGGCGGGAGGTCTATACAATGAGCAGTTCTTC.

In the case of this clonotype: A much larger clone sits a single nucleotide away, making a read error possible. Since the CDR3 does not end with the conserved phenylalanine or tryptophan, this likely comes from a read error. The chain is built from TRBV9 and TRBJ2-3; D is possibly TRBD1 (6 bases). The V gene lost 2 bases and the J gene lost 6 bases, with 10 bases spanning the gap. CDR1 is SGDLS, CDR2 YYNGEE, per germline. The CDR3 extends over 13 amino acids. The CDR3 coding sequence is TGTGCCAGCAGCGTGGGGGCCGCGGATACGCAGTATTCT. Amino acids: CASSVGAADTQYS.

Many counts were recorded for this clonotype. The V call is TRBV6-2 or TRBV6-3, the J call TRBJ1-5; maybe TRBD1 (6 bases). Germline-derived CDR1 and CDR2 are MNHEY and SVGEGT. CDR3 length: 12 residues. The germline V and J ends were trimmed by 6 bases and 7 bases, with 10 bases remaining between them. The CDR3 loop reads CASRTGEQPQHF. DNA for the CDR3: TGTGCCAGCAGGACAGGAGAGCAGCCCCAGCATTTT.